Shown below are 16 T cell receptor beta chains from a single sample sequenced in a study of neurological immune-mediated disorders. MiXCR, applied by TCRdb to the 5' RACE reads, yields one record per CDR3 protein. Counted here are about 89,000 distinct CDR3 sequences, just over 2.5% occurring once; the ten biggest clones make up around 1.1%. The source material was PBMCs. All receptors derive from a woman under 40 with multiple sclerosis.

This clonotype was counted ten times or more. CDR3 sequence: CASGSSPREGGELFF. In DNA, the CDR3 is TGTGCCAGCGGCTCTTCACCCAGGGAAGGCGGGGAGCTGTTTTTT. This sequence joins TRBV28 and TRBJ2-2; a weak D match, TRBD1 (5 bases). Per the germline V gene, CDR1 is MDHEN and CDR2 is SYDVKM. Trimming left V 8 bases short and J 7 bases short, with 20 bases between. This CDR3 has 15 amino acids.

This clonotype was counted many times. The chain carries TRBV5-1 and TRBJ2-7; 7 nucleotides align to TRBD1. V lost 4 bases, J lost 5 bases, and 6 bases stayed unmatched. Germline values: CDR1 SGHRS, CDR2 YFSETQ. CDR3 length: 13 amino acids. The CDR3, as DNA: TGCGCCAGCAGCATGACAGGGAACCACGAGCAGTACTTC. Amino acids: CASSMTGNHEQYF.

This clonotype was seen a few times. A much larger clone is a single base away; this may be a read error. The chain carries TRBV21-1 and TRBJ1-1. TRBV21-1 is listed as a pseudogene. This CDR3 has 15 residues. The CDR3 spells CASSNRGKETFEAFF. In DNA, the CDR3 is TGTGCCAGCAGCAACCGTGGAAAGGAGACTTTTGAAGCTTTCTTT.

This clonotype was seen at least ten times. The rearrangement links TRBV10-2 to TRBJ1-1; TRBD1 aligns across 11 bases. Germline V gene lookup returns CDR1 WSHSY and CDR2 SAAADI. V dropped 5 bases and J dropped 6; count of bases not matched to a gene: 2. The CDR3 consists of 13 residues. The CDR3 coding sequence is TGCGCCAGCAGTCCGGGACAGGGGGCTGAAGCTTTCTTT. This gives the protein CASSPGQGAEAFF.

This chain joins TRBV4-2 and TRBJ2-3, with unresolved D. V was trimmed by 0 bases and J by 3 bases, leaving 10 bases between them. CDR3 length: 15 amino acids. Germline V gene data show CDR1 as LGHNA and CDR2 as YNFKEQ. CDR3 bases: TGTGCCAGCAGCCAAGAGAAGCAAGTAACAGATACGCAGTATTTT. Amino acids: CASSQEKQVTDTQYF.

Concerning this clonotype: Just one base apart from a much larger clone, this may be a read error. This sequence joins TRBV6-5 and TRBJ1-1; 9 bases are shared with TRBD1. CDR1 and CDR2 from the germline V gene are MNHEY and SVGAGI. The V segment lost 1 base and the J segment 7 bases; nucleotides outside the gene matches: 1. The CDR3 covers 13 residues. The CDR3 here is CASSYWGQGEAFF. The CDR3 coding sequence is TGTGCCAGCAGTTACTGGGGACAGGGTGAAGCTTTCTTT.

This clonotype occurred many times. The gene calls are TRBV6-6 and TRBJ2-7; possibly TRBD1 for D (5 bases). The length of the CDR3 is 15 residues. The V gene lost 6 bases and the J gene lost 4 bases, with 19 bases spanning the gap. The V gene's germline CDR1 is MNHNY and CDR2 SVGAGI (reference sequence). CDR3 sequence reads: CASRARDLARYEQYF. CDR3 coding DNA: TGTGCCAGCAGGGCCAGGGATCTGGCGAGATACGAGCAGTACTTC.

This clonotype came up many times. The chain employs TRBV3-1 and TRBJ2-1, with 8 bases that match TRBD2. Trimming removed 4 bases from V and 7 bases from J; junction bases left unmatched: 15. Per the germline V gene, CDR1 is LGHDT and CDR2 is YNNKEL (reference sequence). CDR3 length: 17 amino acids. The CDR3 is CASSRREGGGCRNEQFF. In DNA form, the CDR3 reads TGTGCCAGCAGCCGACGGGAGGGAGGGGGGTGTCGAAATGAGCAGTTCTTC.

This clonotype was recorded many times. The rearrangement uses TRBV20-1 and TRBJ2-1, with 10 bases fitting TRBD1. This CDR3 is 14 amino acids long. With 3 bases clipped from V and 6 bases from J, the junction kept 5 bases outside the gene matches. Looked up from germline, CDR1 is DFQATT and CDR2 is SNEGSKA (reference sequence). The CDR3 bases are TGCAGTGCTAGCGAGGGACAGGGGATCAATGAGCAGTTCTTC. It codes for CSASEGQGINEQFF.

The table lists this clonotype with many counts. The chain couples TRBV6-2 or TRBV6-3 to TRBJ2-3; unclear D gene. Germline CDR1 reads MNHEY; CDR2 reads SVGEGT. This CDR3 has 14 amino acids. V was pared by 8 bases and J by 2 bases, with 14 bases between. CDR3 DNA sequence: TGTGCCAGCGTCCCTCGGGTCAACACAGATACGCAGTATTTT. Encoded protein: CASVPRVNTDTQYF.

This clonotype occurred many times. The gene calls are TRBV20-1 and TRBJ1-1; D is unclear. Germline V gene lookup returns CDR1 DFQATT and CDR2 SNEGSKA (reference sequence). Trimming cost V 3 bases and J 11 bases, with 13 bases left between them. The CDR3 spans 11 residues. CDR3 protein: CSASGRVRAFF. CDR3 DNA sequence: TGCAGTGCTAGTGGGAGGGTGCGGGCTTTCTTT.

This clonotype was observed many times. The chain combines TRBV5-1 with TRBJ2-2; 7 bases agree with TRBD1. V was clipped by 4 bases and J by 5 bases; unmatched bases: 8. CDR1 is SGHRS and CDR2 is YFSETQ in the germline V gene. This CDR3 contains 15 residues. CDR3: CASSLRQGGTGELFF. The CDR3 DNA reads TGCGCCAGCAGCCTCCGACAGGGTGGAACCGGGGAGCTGTTTTTT.

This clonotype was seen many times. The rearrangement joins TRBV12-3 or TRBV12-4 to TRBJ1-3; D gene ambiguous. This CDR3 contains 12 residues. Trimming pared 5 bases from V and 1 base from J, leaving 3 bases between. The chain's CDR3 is CASSNSGNTIYF. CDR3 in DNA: TGTGCCAGCAGTAATTCTGGAAACACCATATATTTT.

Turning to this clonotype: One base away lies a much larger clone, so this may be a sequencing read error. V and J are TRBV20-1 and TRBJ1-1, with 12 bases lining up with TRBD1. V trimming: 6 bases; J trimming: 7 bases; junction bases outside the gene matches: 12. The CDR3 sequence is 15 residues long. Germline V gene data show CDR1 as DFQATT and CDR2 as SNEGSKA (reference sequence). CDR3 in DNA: TGCAGTGCAAAGGACGGGACAGGGGGCTGGAGTGAAGCTTTCTTT. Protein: CSAKDGTGGWSEAFF.

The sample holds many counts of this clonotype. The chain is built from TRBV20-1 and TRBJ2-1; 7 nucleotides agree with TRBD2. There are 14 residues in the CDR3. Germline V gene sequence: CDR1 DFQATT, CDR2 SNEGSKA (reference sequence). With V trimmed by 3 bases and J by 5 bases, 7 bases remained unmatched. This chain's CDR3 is CSARSLAENNEQFF. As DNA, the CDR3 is TGCAGTGCTAGGTCGCTAGCGGAAAACAATGAGCAGTTCTTC.

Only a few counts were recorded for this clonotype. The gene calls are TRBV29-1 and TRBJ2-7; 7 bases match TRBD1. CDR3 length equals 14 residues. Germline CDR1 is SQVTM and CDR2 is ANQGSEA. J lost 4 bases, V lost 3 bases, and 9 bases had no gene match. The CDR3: CSVDLQGTVYEQYF. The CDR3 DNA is TGCAGCGTTGATCTTCAGGGGACAGTTTACGAGCAGTACTTC.